The rows below give T cell receptor beta chains drawn from one sample of a study of T cell changes during pregnancy in multiple sclerosis. TCRdb's table, derived via immunoSEQ multiplex PCR, lists solely in-frame clones and lacks some. Of 45,000 or so clones in the sample, 75% to 95% were seen once. The sample was CD8+ T cells from peripheral blood mononuclear cells, taken after pregnancy. Receptors originate from a female donor with multiple sclerosis, enrolled in a pregnancy study. Both conserved end residues are part of each CDR3. A D gene is named only where the DNA matches it firmly. Expanded clones are given a class, and other clones once, few, many or no size at all.

cdr3_length j_call d_call clone_size v_call cdr3_nt cdr3_aa
19 TRBJ1-2 TRBD1 NA TRBV5-1 TGCGCCAGCAGCTTGGATTCCGGGACAGGGATTAGAAGAGCCTATGGCTACACCTTC CASSLDSGTGIRRAYGYTF
16 TRBJ1-6 NA NA TRBV19 TGTGCCAGTAGTGACGTGGGGGGCAGCGGGATTTCACCCCTCCACTTT CASSDVGGSGISPLHF
15 TRBJ2-1 TRBD2 NA TRBV5-4 TGTGCCAGCAGCTACGTGACTAGCGGGAGCAGTGAGCAGTTCTTC CASSYVTSGSSEQFF
14 TRBJ1-5 NA NA TRBV18 TGTGCCAGCTCACCGGGACAAATCAATCAGCCCCAGCATTTT CASSPGQINQPQHF
15 TRBJ2-3 NA NA TRBV6-4 TGTGCCAGCAGTGGTGGGGGGGGCCATGCAGATACGCAGTATTTT CASSGGGGHADTQYF
17 TRBJ2-5 TRBD1 NA TRBV4-3 TGCGCCAGCAGCCACTACCCGGACAGGGGAGATGGGGAGACCCAGTACTTC CASSHYPDRGDGETQYF
17 TRBJ2-1 NA NA TRBV25-1 TGTGCCAGCAGTGATTACCTTGCGTCCGGGTCCTACAATGAGCAGTTCTTC CASSDYLASGSYNEQFF
15 TRBJ2-7 TRBD1 NA TRBV6-1 TGTGCCAGCAGTGATCGTGTGACAGGGCGCTACGAGCAGTACTTC CASSDRVTGRYEQYF
15 TRBJ2-2 TRBD1 once TRBV6-1 TGTGCCAGCAGGGGGGGACAGGGGGACACCGGGGAGCTGTTTTTT CASRGGQGDTGELFF
12 TRBJ2-7 NA NA TRBV7-9 TGTGCCAGCAGCTTAGTGAGGAACGAGCAGTACTTC CASSLVRNEQYF
13 TRBJ2-4 NA once TRBV19 TGTGCCAGTAGTTACTTGACGGGGGACATTCAGTACTTC CASSYLTGDIQYF
14 TRBJ1-5 NA NA TRBV6-4 TGTGCCAGCAGTGACTCAGTGGGGGGACAGCCCCAGCATTTT CASSDSVGGQPQHF
15 TRBJ2-7 NA NA TRBV19 TGTGCCAGTAGTATAGCTGGGGGGGCGGCCTACGAGCAGTACTTC CASSIAGGAAYEQYF
15 TRBJ2-1 NA NA TRBV7-2 TGTGCCAGCAGCTTAGTCCCATCGGTACAGAATGAGCAGTTCTTC CASSLVPSVQNEQFF
17 TRBJ2-7 TRBD2 NA TRBV4-3 TGCGCCAGCAGCCTCTCGCCCACTAGCGGGGGGGCCTACGAGCAGTACTTC CASSLSPTSGGAYEQYF
12 TRBJ1-5 NA NA TRBV29-1 TGCAGCGTCAGAGTCTCGGGGAGCGCCCAGCATTTT CSVRVSGSAQHF
15 TRBJ2-7 NA NA TRBV7-9 TGTGCCAGCAGCTTAGAAGGGGCTGCCGGCTACGAGCAGTACTTC CASSLEGAAGYEQYF
13 TRBJ2-7 NA NA TRBV29-1 TGCAGCGTTGGTGGTGGGGGCGGGTACGAGCAGTACTTC CSVGGGGGYEQYF
18 TRBJ2-7 TRBD2 NA TRBV2 TGTGCCAGCAGTGAAGTAGGGACTAGCGGGAAATACTCCTACGAGCAGTACTTC CASSEVGTSGKYSYEQYF
11 TRBJ1-2 TRBD1 NA TRBV29-1 TGCAGCGTCCCGGGACAGGGAAGCTACACCTTC CSVPGQGSYTF
15 TRBJ1-1 TRBD1 NA TRBV5-8 TGTGCCAGCAGCATCCGGACAGGGGTGAACACTGAAGCTTTCTTT CASSIRTGVNTEAFF
15 TRBJ2-1 NA NA TRBV27 TGTGCCAGCAGTTTATCTACCAGGGGTGTAAATGAGCAGTTCTTC CASSLSTRGVNEQFF
18 TRBJ2-6 TRBD1 NA TRBV7-8 TGTGCCAGCACCCTTTCTCCAGGGGGCGCCTCTGGGGCCAACGTCCTGACTTTC CASTLSPGGASGANVLTF
16 TRBJ2-7 NA NA TRBV4-1 TGCGCCAGCAGCCAAGTTGCGGATCCTCGGGCCTACGAGCAGTACTTC CASSQVADPRAYEQYF
14 TRBJ1-1 NA NA TRBV19 TGTGCCAGTAGTATGTTGGCCCCGAACACTGAAGCTTTCTTT CASSMLAPNTEAFF
16 TRBJ1-2 TRBD1 NA TRBV5-6 TGTGCCAGCAGCCCGGGACAGGGGGTCTCCACCTATGGCTACACCTTC CASSPGQGVSTYGYTF
15 TRBJ2-2 NA NA TRBV29-1 TGCAGCGTTGAATTAGCAGAAACGAACACCGGGGAGCTGTTTTTT CSVELAETNTGELFF
16 TRBJ2-1 NA NA TRBV7-9 TGTGCCAGCAGCTTACGAGCGGCAGGCCGCGTCAATGAGCAGTTCTTC CASSLRAAGRVNEQFF
15 TRBJ2-7 NA NA TRBV7-2 TGTGCCAGCAGCTTAGCCCGGAGGGGTGCTTACGAGCAGTACTTC CASSLARRGAYEQYF
16 TRBJ1-2 NA NA TRBV5-1 TGCGCCAGCAGCTTTGGTGGGGGCCGGGACATCTATGGCTACACCTTC CASSFGGGRDIYGYTF
19 TRBJ2-2 TRBD2 NA TRBV7-9 TGTGCCAGCAGCTCCACCCAGGGACTAGCGGGGGGGGGCACCGGGGAGCTGTTTTTT CASSSTQGLAGGGTGELFF
15 TRBJ2-3 TRBD1 NA TRBV7-3 TGTGCCAGCAGCTTGACAGGGGGCGGCACAGATACGCAGTATTTT CASSLTGGGTDTQYF
13 TRBJ2-7 NA NA TRBV2 TGTGCCAGCAGTGGGGGCAACTCCTACGAGCAGTACTTC CASSGGNSYEQYF
14 TRBJ1-5 TRBD1 NA TRBV27 TGTGCCAGCGGACAGGGGTCATTCAATCAGCCCCAGCATTTT CASGQGSFNQPQHF
15 TRBJ2-5 NA NA TRBV7-9 TGTGCCAGCAGCTTAGCCTGGGGGGGCGAAGAGACCCAGTACTTC CASSLAWGGEETQYF
15 TRBJ2-7 NA NA TRBV18 TGTGCCAGCTCACCGAACAGGGGGGGCTCCTACGAGCAGTACTTC CASSPNRGGSYEQYF
15 TRBJ1-1 NA NA TRBV6-1 TGTGCCAGCAGTGAAGCCCGCGTGTCAGGGCCTGAAGCTTTCTTT CASSEARVSGPEAFF
15 TRBJ2-3 TRBD2 NA TRBV7-6 TGTGCCAGCAGATTATCTAGCGGGAGCACAGATACGCAGTATTTT CASRLSSGSTDTQYF
12 TRBJ1-1 TRBD1 NA TRBV6-1 TGTGCCAGCCGACAGGGAAGCACTGAAGCTTTCTTT CASRQGSTEAFF
14 TRBJ1-6 TRBD1 NA TRBV6-6 TGTGCCAGCAGCCAGGACAGGCGGGATTCACCCCTCCACTTT CASSQDRRDSPLHF
16 TRBJ2-1 TRBD1 NA TRBV4-2 TGTGCCAGCAGCCAAGATCCAGGACAGGGTGGCGATGAGCAGTTCTTC CASSQDPGQGGDEQFF
16 TRBJ2-5 NA NA TRBV6-1 TGTGCCAGCAGTGAAGCTGGGCGGGGGCCCCAAGAGACCCAGTACTTC CASSEAGRGPQETQYF
19 TRBJ1-5 NA NA TRBV6-1 TGTGCCAGCAGCGAAGTATACAGGGTGGGTTTCAGGGGCAATCAGCCCCAGCATTTT CASSEVYRVGFRGNQPQHF
13 TRBJ2-7 TRBD1 NA TRBV11-2 TGTGCCAGCAGTCCCGGGACAGGGGGCGAGCAGTACTTC CASSPGTGGEQYF
15 TRBJ2-2 NA NA TRBV6-6 TGTGCCAGCAGTTTAGGGCAGGGTTACACCGGGGAGCTGTTTTTT CASSLGQGYTGELFF
15 TRBJ1-5 NA NA TRBV7-9 TGTGCCAGCAGCCCCCGCGGGGGAGGAAATCAGCCCCAGCATTTT CASSPRGGGNQPQHF
13 TRBJ2-7 NA once TRBV9 TGTGCCAGCAGCGTAGAAGAGAACTACGAGCAGTACTTC CASSVEENYEQYF
15 TRBJ2-7 TRBD1 NA TRBV5-5 TGTGCCAGCATCGAAACGCTAGGACAGGAGGACGAGCAGTACTTC CASIETLGQEDEQYF
13 TRBJ1-5 NA NA TRBV6-5 TGTGCCAGCAGCGTACAGGAGAATCAGCCCCAGCATTTT CASSVQENQPQHF
14 TRBJ1-1 NA few TRBV7-3 TGTGCCAGCAGCCTAAACAGGATGAACACTGAAGCTTTCTTT CASSLNRMNTEAFF
12 TRBJ1-2 NA NA TRBV5-1 TGCGCCAGAAGGCGGGGGTGGGATGGCTACACCTTC CARRRGWDGYTF
14 TRBJ1-1 NA few TRBV19 TGTGCCAGTAGTATTACAGGAAAGAACACTGAAGCTTTCTTT CASSITGKNTEAFF
15 TRBJ2-3 NA NA TRBV12-5 TGTGCTAGTGGTTTTTCGGGATTCGTTGGGGATACGCAGTATTTT CASGFSGFVGDTQYF
15 TRBJ2-7 TRBD2 NA TRBV19 TGTGCCAGTAGTGTGGGACTAGCGAATTCCTACGAGCAGTACTTC CASSVGLANSYEQYF
15 TRBJ1-2 TRBD1 once TRBV29-1 TGCAGCGTTGAACCCCCGGGACAGGGTAATGCGGGCTACACCTTC CSVEPPGQGNAGYTF